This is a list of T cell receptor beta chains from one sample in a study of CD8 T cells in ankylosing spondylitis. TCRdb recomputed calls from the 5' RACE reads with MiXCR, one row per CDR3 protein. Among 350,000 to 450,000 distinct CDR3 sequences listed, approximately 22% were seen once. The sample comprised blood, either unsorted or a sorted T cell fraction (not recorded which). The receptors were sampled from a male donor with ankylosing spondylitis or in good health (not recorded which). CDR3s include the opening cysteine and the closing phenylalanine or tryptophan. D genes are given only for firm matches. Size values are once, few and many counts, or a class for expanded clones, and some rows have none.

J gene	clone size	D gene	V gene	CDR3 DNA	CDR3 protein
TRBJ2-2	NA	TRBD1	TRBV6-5	TGTGCCAGCCCCGGGACAGGACCGAACACCGGGGAGCTGTTTTTT	CASPGTGPNTGELFF
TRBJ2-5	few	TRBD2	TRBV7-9	TGTGCCAGCAGCTTACGACTAGCCTTCCAAGAGACCCAGTACTTC	CASSLRLAFQETQYF
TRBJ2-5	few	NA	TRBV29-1	TGCAGCGTTGATGCTCCCCCCCAGGGCCAAGAGACCCAGTACTTC	CSVDAPPQGQETQYF
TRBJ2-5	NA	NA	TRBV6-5	TGTGCCAGCAGTTACTCCCGCTCGACAGGACCCAGAGAGACCCAGTACTTC	CASSYSRSTGPRETQYF
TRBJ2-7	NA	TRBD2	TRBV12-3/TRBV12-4	TGTGCCAGCAGTTTCCCCCGGGAGGGGAGTACCTACGAGCAGTACTTC	CASSFPREGSTYEQYF
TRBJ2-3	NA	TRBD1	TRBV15	TGTGCCACCAGCACGGACAGGGGGATTGACACAGATACGCAGTATTTT	CATSTDRGIDTDTQYF
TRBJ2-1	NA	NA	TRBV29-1	TGCAGCGTTCGGACTCCTAACGATAATGAGCAGTTCTTC	CSVRTPNDNEQFF
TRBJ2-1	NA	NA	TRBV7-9	TGTGCCAGCAGCGACTCTAGCAGGATCAATGAGCAGTTCTTC	CASSDSSRINEQFF
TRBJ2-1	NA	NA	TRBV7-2	TGTGCCAGCAGCTTCTTTGGCGGTGGCTCCTACAATGAGCAGTTCTTC	CASSFFGGGSYNEQFF
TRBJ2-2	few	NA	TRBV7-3	TGTGCCAGCAGCTTAACTAAGGGACGGCCGACGAACACCGGGGAGCTGTTTTTT	CASSLTKGRPTNTGELFF
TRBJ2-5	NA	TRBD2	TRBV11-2	TGTGCCAGCAGCTTATTTACGGGCCTTGGGACTAGCACAGAGACCCAGTACTTC	CASSLFTGLGTSTETQYF
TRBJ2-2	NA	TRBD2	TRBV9	TGTGCCAGCAGCCCAGTAGCGGGGGGGAACACCGGGGAGCTGTTTTTT	CASSPVAGGNTGELFF
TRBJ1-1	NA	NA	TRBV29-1	TGCAGCGTTGAAGGGGAGTGGGCTGAAGCTTTCTTT	CSVEGEWAEAFF
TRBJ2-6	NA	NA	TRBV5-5	TGTGCCAGCAGCCAGGACAACTTGCTGGACGGGGCCAACGTCCTGACTTTC	CASSQDNLLDGANVLTF
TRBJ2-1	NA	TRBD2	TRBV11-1	TGTGCCAGCAGCTTCCAGGGTCGGGGACTAGCGTCCTACAATGAGCAGTTCTTC	CASSFQGRGLASYNEQFF
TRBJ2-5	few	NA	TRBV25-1	TGTGCCAGCGGGTCGAGAAGGGATACAGAGACCCAGTACTTC	CASGSRRDTETQYF
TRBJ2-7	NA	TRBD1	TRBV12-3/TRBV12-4	TGTGCCAGCAGATCCCGACAGGGAACCTACGAGCAGTACTTC	CASRSRQGTYEQYF
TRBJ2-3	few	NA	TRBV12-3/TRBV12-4	TGTGCCAGCCGGGGTCAGGAAGGGCAGTATTTT	CASRGQEGQYF
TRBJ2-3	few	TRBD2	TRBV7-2	TGTGCCAGCAGCTTAGCTTTGCGGGGGGCAGATACGCAGTATTTT	CASSLALRGADTQYF
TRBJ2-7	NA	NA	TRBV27	TGTGCCAGCAGTTTATCAGCTCAATTCTACGAGCAGTACTTC	CASSLSAQFYEQYF
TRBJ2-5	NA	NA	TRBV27	TGTGCCAGCAGTGCTGACTACTTACAAGAGACCCAGTACTTC	CASSADYLQETQYF
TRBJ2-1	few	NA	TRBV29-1	TGCAGCGTCTCGACCGGGACGGTCAATGAGCAGTTCTTC	CSVSTGTVNEQFF
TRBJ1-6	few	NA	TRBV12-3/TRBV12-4	TGTGCCAGCAGTCCATCTGGGGCCCTCCACTTT	CASSPSGALHF
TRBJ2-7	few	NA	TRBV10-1	TGCGCCAGCAGTGAAAAAGAAAGGTACTACGAGCAGTACTTC	CASSEKERYYEQYF
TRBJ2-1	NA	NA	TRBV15	TGTGCCACCAGATATGGGCACGGCAGTGAGCAGTTCTTC	CATRYGHGSEQFF
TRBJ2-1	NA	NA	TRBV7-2	TGTGCCAGCAGCCCCCTAAGGTTGGGGAATGAGCAGTTCTTC	CASSPLRLGNEQFF
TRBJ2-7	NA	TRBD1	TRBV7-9	TGTGCCAGCAGCTCAGGGACAGTGGGCCACGAGCAGTACTTC	CASSSGTVGHEQYF
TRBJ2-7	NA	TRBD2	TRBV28	TGTGCCAGCAGTTTGGACAGGTTACTAGCGGGAGAATACGAGCAGTACTTC	CASSLDRLLAGEYEQYF
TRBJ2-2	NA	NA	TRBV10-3	TGTGCCATCAGTTGGGGACAAGACACCGGGGAGCTGTTTTTT	CAISWGQDTGELFF
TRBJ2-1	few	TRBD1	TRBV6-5	TGTGCCAGCAGTTACCAGGGGGTTATGAATGAGCAGTTCTTC	CASSYQGVMNEQFF
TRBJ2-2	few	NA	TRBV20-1	TGCAGTGCTATACAGGAGAACACCGGGGAGCTGTTTTTT	CSAIQENTGELFF
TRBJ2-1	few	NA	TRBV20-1	TGCAGTGCGGGTCGGGTCGGAGACAATGAGCAGTTCTTC	CSAGRVGDNEQFF
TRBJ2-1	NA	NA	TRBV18	TGTGCCAGCTCATTCGGACCTTCCTACAATGAGCAGTTCTTC	CASSFGPSYNEQFF
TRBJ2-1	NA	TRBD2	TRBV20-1	TGCAGTGCTAGAGAGTTAGCGGGGGGCTCCTACAATGAGCAGTTCTTC	CSARELAGGSYNEQFF
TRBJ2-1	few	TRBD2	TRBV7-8	TGTGCCAGCACTCCCCATAGCGGGGGCCCGAGCTCCTACAATGAGCAGTTCTTC	CASTPHSGGPSSYNEQFF
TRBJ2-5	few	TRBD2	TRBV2	TGTGCCAGCAGTGATAGTGCTAGCGGGGGCCCCGTCCAAGAGACCCAGTACTTC	CASSDSASGGPVQETQYF
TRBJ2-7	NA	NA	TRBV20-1	TGCAGTGCTAGAGTTGGAACCTACGAGCAGTACTTC	CSARVGTYEQYF
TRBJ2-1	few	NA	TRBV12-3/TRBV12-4	TGTGCCAGCCAGGTGGGACTTGAGCAGTTCTTC	CASQVGLEQFF
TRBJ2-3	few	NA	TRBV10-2	TGCGCCAGCAGTGATTTCCCAGCCACTAGCACAGATACGCAGTATTTT	CASSDFPATSTDTQYF
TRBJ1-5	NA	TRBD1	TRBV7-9	TGTGCCATAGGACAGGGAAATCAGCCCCAGCATTTT	CAIGQGNQPQHF
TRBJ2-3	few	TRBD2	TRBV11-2	TGTGCCAGCCATGGGACTAGGACAGATACGCAGTATTTT	CASHGTRTDTQYF
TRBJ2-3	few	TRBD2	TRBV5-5	TGTGCCAGCAGCTTCCTTCAGGGAGGGAGCACAGATACGCAGTATTTT	CASSFLQGGSTDTQYF
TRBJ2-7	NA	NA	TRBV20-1	TGCAGTGCCACGAACCCGGCCTACGAGCAGTACTTC	CSATNPAYEQYF
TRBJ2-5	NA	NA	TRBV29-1	TGCAGCGTTTCAGGGGAGACCCAGTACTTC	CSVSGETQYF
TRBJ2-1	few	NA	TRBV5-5	TGTGCCAGCAGCTTGGACTGGGGGACCTACAATGAGCAGTTCTTC	CASSLDWGTYNEQFF
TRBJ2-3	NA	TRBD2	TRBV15	TGTGCCACCCGGGGGGTGGGGACAGATACGCAGTATTTT	CATRGVGTDTQYF
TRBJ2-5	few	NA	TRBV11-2	TGTGCCAGCAGCTTAGTAGGGAGCAAGACCCAGTACTTC	CASSLVGSKTQYF
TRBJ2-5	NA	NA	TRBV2	TGTGCCAGCAGCTCAGACAGTTTATTTACCCCCTGGAAACTACAAGAGACCCAGTACTTC	CASSSDSLFTPWKLQETQYF
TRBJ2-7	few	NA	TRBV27	TGTGCCAGCAGTTTTGAAGCCGCCGCCTACGAGCAGTACTTC	CASSFEAAAYEQYF
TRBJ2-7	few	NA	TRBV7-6	TGTGCCAGCAGCCCGGACGAAGCCTACGAGCAGTACTTC	CASSPDEAYEQYF
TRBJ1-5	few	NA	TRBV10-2	TGCGCCAGCAGTGAAGGGACGGTCAATCAGCCCCAGCATTTT	CASSEGTVNQPQHF
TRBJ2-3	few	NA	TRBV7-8	TGTGCCAGCAGCTTAATTGCCCAGGGAAGCACAGATACGCAGTATTTT	CASSLIAQGSTDTQYF
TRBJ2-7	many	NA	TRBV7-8	TGTGCCAGCAGCCACACCGACAGACTAGTAACCTACGAGCAGTACTTC	CASSHTDRLVTYEQYF
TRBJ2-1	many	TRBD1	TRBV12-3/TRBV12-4	TGTGCCAGCAGTTTACCCCAAACGGGACAGGTCAATGAGCAGTTCTTC	CASSLPQTGQVNEQFF
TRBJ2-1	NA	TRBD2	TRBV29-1	TGCAGCGTCCGGACTAGCGGGGGTTCCTACAATGAGCAGTTCTTC	CSVRTSGGSYNEQFF
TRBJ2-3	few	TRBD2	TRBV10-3	TGTGCCATCAAACGGACTAGCGGGGGCCCCGTAACAGATACGCAGTATTTT	CAIKRTSGGPVTDTQYF
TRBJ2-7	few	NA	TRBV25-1	TGTGCCAGCAGTGATCAAGGAGTCGAGCAGTACTTC	CASSDQGVEQYF